This T cell receptor (beta chain) was captured by sequencing in a study of CD8 T cells in ankylosing spondylitis. Ten or more counts support this clonotype. Its target is unknown. The V gene's germline CDR1 is SGDLS and CDR2 YYNGEE. This CDR3 spans 14 amino acids. Trimming took 3 bases from V and 5 from J; bases not matched to a gene: 6. TCRdb analysed the 5' RACE reads with MiXCR anew, one entry per CDR3 protein. The data show about 190,000 distinct CDR3 sequences, roughly 13% seen once. Study-level findings and limits: Clones that were linked to disease were CD8+ and were relatively rare in peripheral blood. Prior work had noted some motif variants in reactive arthritis blood and synovial fluid.

Sequencing input: blood, either unsorted or a sorted T cell fraction (not recorded which). The chain has TRBV9 and TRBJ2-5, with TRBD1 matching over 8 bases. This clonotype originated in a female donor with ankylosing spondylitis or in good health (not recorded which). The CDR3 region has the DNA TGTGCCAGCAGCGCTCCAGGGGGCTTTGAGACCCAGTACTTC. This translates into CASSAPGGFETQYF.